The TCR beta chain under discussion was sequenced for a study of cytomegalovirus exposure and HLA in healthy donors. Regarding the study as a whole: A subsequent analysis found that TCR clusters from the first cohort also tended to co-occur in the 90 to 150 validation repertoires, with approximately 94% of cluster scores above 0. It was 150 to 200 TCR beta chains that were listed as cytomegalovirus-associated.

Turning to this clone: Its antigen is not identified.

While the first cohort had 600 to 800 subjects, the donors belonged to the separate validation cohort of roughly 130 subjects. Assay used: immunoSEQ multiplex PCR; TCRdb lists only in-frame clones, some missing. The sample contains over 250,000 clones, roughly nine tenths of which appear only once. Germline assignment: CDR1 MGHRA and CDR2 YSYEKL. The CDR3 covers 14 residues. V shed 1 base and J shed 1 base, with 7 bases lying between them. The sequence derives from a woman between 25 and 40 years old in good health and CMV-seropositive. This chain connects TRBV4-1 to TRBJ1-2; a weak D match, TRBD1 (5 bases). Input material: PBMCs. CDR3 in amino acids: CASSQGGGNYGYTF. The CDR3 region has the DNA TGCGCCAGCAGCCAAGGGGGGGGTAACTATGGCTACACCTTC.